Listed here are 22 T cell receptor beta chains from one sample, sequenced in a study of blood T cell repertoires in COVID-19. Sequencing used immunoSEQ multiplex PCR; TCRdb keeps in-frame clones, though not all of them. There are some 230,000 clones in the sample; 84% occur only once, and about 3% lies in the top ten. What was sequenced was peripheral blood. The source of these receptors is a woman younger than 45 who had recovered from COVID-19.

The chain links TRBV18 to TRBJ1-2; perhaps TRBD1 as D (6 bases). The CDR3 runs 15 residues. CDR1 is KGHSH, CDR2 LQKENI, per germline. V gave up 2 bases and J gave up 5 bases, with 15 bases separating them. In nucleotides, the CDR3 is TGTGCCAGCTCACCATCCAGGACAGCCGATTATGGCTACACCTTC. This encodes CASSPSRTADYGYTF.

The V gene is TRBV5-1, the J gene TRBJ2-7; 8 bases line up with TRBD1. The CDR3 is 15 residues long. J lost 5 bases, V lost 3 bases, and 10 bases had no gene match. In germline, CDR1 is SGHRS, CDR2 YFSETQ. The CDR3 nucleotides read TGCGCCAGCAGCTCGGGGACAGGAAGTGGAGACGAGCAGTACTTC. It encodes CASSSGTGSGDEQYF. The full variable domain, completed using reference TRBV5-1 and TRBJ2-7, is KAGVTQTPRYLIKTRGQQVTLSCSPISGHRSVSWYQQTPGQGLQFLFEYFSETQRNKGNFPGRFSGRQFSNSRSEMNVSTLELGDSALYLCASSSGTGSGDEQYFGPGTRLTVT.

A few counts support this clone. The chain joins TRBV9 to TRBJ1-4, with TRBD1 matching 9 bases. CDR3 length equals 21 residues. V was clipped by 5 bases and J by 8 bases; unmatched bases: 28. Germline assignment: CDR1 SGDLS and CDR2 YYNGEE. CDR3 in amino acids: CASRIIPGDRGLNCQWEKLFF. The CDR3 coding sequence is TGTGCCAGCAGAATAATTCCCGGAGACAGGGGGTTAAATTGCCAATGGGAAAAACTGTTTTTT.

The J gene is TRBJ2-1, the V gene TRBV16; tentative D call: TRBD1 (6 bases). V lost 2 bases to trimming and J lost 3 bases, with 8 bases between them. This CDR3 has 14 residues. Germline CDR1 and CDR2: KGHSY and FQNENV. DNA for the CDR3: TGTGCCAGCAGCCAACGGACAGTCTACAATGAGCAGTTCTTC. Translation: CASSQRTVYNEQFF. The whole variable domain, remainder taken from reference TRBV16 and TRBJ2-1, is GEEVAQTPKHLVRGEGQKAKLYCAPIKGHSYVFWYQQVLKNEFKFLISFQNENVFDETGMPKERFSAKCLPNSPCSLEIQATKLEDSAVYFCASSQRTVYNEQFFGPGTRLTVL.

This chain uses TRBV5-1 with TRBJ2-2, with 10 bases fitting TRBD2. CDR1 is SGHRS and CDR2 is YFSETQ in the germline V gene. V trimming: 2 bases; J trimming: 7 bases; junction bases outside the gene matches: 5. The CDR3 runs 15 residues. The CDR3 DNA sequence: TGCGCCAGCAGCTTCCTAGCGGGAGCGGGCGGGGAGCTGTTTTTT. Encoded protein: CASSFLAGAGGELFF.

This clone showed up just once. The CDR3 nucleotides read TGTGCCAGCAGCTTACCTCAGGGTTTCAACGAGCAGTACTTC. It translates to CASSLPQGFNEQYF. The rearrangement joins TRBV5-6 to TRBJ2-7; tentative D call: TRBD1 (5 bases). The CDR3 is made up of 14 amino acids. Trimming left V 2 bases short and J 5 bases short, with 14 bases between. Looked up from germline, CDR1 is SGHDT and CDR2 is YYEEEE.

The count of this clone is one. The CDR3 here is CASSTRTSGTPSDTQYF. The DNA for the CDR3 is TGTGCCAGCAGCACACGGACTAGCGGGACCCCCTCAGATACGCAGTATTTT. V usage is TRBV7-8 and J usage is TRBJ2-3, with 12 bases aligning to TRBD2. Per the germline V gene, CDR1 is SGHVS and CDR2 is FQNEAQ. The length of the CDR3 is 17 residues. V gave up 5 bases and J gave up 4 bases; unmatched junction bases: 10.

The J gene is TRBJ2-7, the V gene TRBV9; D unclear. V was pared by 0 bases and J by 4 bases, with 14 bases between. The germline V gene has CDR1 SGDLS and CDR2 YYNGEE. CDR3 length equals 15 residues. The DNA of the CDR3 is TGTGCCAGCAGCGTAGAAGCGACCGTTACATACGAGCAGTACTTC. Translation: CASSVEATVTYEQYF.

The chain combines TRBV5-1 with TRBJ2-1; 7 positions agree with TRBD1. J gave up 0 bases and V 0 bases, and 9 bases lay outside the gene matches. The CDR3 is 18 amino acids. CDR1 is SGHRS and CDR2 is YFSETQ in the germline V gene. The DNA of the CDR3 is TGCGCCAGCAGCTTGGAGAGGCGGTGGGACAGCTCCTACAATGAGCAGTTCTTC. It codes for CASSLERRWDSSYNEQFF.

The genes are TRBV7-3 and TRBJ2-3, with D perhaps matching TRBD2 (5 bases). This CDR3 is 14 amino acids long. Deletions cut 5 bases from V and 3 bases from J, with 12 bases between. Germline V lookup: CDR1 SGHTA, CDR2 FQGTGA. The CDR3 region is CASSPSGPTDTQYF. For the CDR3, the DNA is TGTGCCAGCAGCCCCAGCGGTCCTACAGATACGCAGTATTTT.

This chain connects TRBV25-1 to TRBJ2-2; D remains unclear. Germline-derived CDR1 and CDR2 are MGHDK and SYGVNS. V gave up 4 bases and J gave up 0 bases, with 3 bases separating them. The CDR3 loop spans 13 amino acids. CDR3 DNA sequence: TGTGCCAGCAGTGCGTCGAACACCGGGGAGCTGTTTTTT. Its protein is CASSASNTGELFF.

This chain links TRBV21-1 with TRBJ2-7; the table's D call, TRBD1, was not checked against the DNA. TRBV21-1 is reported as a pseudogene. The CDR3 spans 15 residues. CDR3 in amino acids: CASSTAGTGEYEQYF. For the CDR3, the DNA is TGTGCCAGCAGCACCGCCGGGACAGGGGAGTACGAGCAGTACTTC.

The chain is built from TRBV10-2 and TRBJ1-5, with a possible D match to TRBD1 (6 bases). Germline V lookup: CDR1 WSHSY, CDR2 SAAADI. V lost 1 base and J lost 0, with 10 bases in between. The CDR3 totals 16 residues. CDR3 sequence reads: CASSEYDRYSNQPQHF. The CDR3 nucleotides read TGCGCCAGCAGTGAGTATGACAGGTATAGCAATCAGCCCCAGCATTTT.

This chain links TRBV28 with TRBJ2-3; 10 bases agree with TRBD1. V was pared by 3 bases and J by 5 bases, with 5 bases of the junction left unmatched. The CDR3 length is 15 residues. CDR1 and CDR2 (germline): MDHEN, SYDVKM. As DNA, the CDR3 is TGTGCCAGCAGTTTGAGGACAGGGGGTGGAGATACGCAGTATTTT. This gives the protein CASSLRTGGGDTQYF.

The rearrangement links TRBV5-4 to TRBJ2-5; 10 bases are shared with TRBD1. Germline V gene data show CDR1 as SGHNT and CDR2 as YYREEE (reference sequence). V was clipped by 4 bases and J by 6 bases; unmatched bases: 9. CDR3 length: 15 amino acids. CDR3 region: CASSLWTGGGKTQYF. The CDR3 bases are TGTGCCAGCAGCCTATGGACAGGGGGTGGGAAGACCCAGTACTTC.

This chain links TRBV12-3 or TRBV12-4 with TRBJ2-1; 11 bases fit TRBD2. There are 13 residues in the CDR3. The ends lost 6 bases at V and 10 bases at J; junction bases unmatched: 5. For the CDR3, the DNA is TGTGCCAGCAGACCCCGACTAGCGGGAGAGCAGTTCTTC. It specifies CASRPRLAGEQFF.

This clone was seen just once. The chain has TRBV11-1 and TRBJ2-1, with D possibly matching TRBD2 (6 bases). Trimming removed 7 bases at V and 8 bases at J, with 24 bases between. This CDR3 is 16 amino acids long. Germline V gives CDR1 SGHAT, CDR2 FQDESV (reference sequence). The CDR3 DNA sequence: TGTGCCAGCACCCCACGCTCCGGAGGGCCGGCGGATGAGCAGTTCTTC. It codes for CASTPRSGGPADEQFF.

This chain connects TRBV30 to TRBJ1-1; the D gene is possibly TRBD1 (6 bases). From germline, CDR1 is GTSNPN and CDR2 SVGIG (reference sequence). V lost 0 bases, J lost 3 bases, and 17 bases lay in between. The CDR3 sequence is 16 residues long. CDR3 region: CAWSVRYYEGDTEAFF. CDR3 nucleotide sequence: TGTGCCTGGAGTGTACGATACTACGAGGGGGACACTGAAGCTTTCTTT. The complete variable domain, with remaining parts taken from reference TRBV30 and TRBJ1-1, reads SQTIHQWPATLVQPVGSPLSLECTVEGTSNPNLYWYRQAAGRGLQLLFYSVGIGQISSEVPQNLSASRPQDRQFILSSKKLLLSDSGFYLCAWSVRYYEGDTEAFFGQGTRLTVV.

The V and J genes are TRBV28 and TRBJ1-2; TRBD1 agrees at 11 bases. Germline V gives CDR1 MDHEN, CDR2 SYDVKM. The CDR3 covers 14 residues. Trimming took 3 bases from V and 8 from J; bases not matched to a gene: 5. The CDR3 region is CASSLRTGGGGYTF. CDR3 nucleotide sequence: TGTGCCAGCAGTTTGAGGACAGGGGGCGGGGGCTACACCTTC.

The gene calls are TRBV6-5 and TRBJ1-1; D is perhaps TRBD1 (6 bases). The V end lost 7 bases, the J end lost 6 bases, and 15 bases lay between the germline ends. The germline CDR1 and CDR2 sequences are MNHEY and SVGAGI. This CDR3 spans 13 amino acids. The CDR3, as DNA: TGTGCCAGCAACCCCGAAGGACAGCCTGAAGCTTTCTTT. Amino acids: CASNPEGQPEAFF.

The rearrangement joins TRBV6-5 to TRBJ1-4, with D unclear. This CDR3 comprises 15 residues. Germline CDR1 reads MNHEY; CDR2 reads SVGAGI. The germline V and J ends were trimmed by 0 bases and 4 bases, with 9 bases remaining between them. CDR3 amino acids: CASSYSSQINEKLFF. The CDR3 DNA reads TGTGCCAGCAGTTACTCATCCCAGATTAATGAAAAACTGTTTTTT.

V and J are TRBV11-3 and TRBJ2-2, with 12 bases matching TRBD2. The CDR3 runs to 16 residues. Trimming took 4 bases from V and 4 from J; bases not matched to a gene: 4. Germline CDR1 reads SGHNT; CDR2 reads YENEEA. CDR3 sequence (DNA): TGTGCCAGCAGCTCCCGGACTAGCGGGGTCACCGGGGAGCTGTTTTTT. This translates into CASSSRTSGVTGELFF.